Listed here are 24 T cell receptor beta chains from one sample, sequenced in a study of T cells in Graves' hyperthyroidism and ophthalmopathy. The source material, RNA transcripts, was used to amplify TCR beta CDR3 regions. The HTBI primer set drove a first-round RT-PCR of the TCR CDR3. TCRdb re-called the multiplex PCR reads with MiXCR, one entry per CDR3 protein. The sample shows about half a million distinct CDR3 sequences, 20% of them seen only once. The material sequenced was blood. These receptors were obtained from a man in his forties with Graves' ophthalmopathy.

This clonotype was found a few times. One end of the junction does not line up with germline, which may come from a read error. V is TRBV19 and J is TRBJ1-5; D call uncertain. This CDR3 region has 15 residues. Germline-derived CDR1 and CDR2 are LNHDA and SQIVND (reference sequence). CDR3 loop: CASSIGEGGNQPQHF. The CDR3 DNA reads TGCGCCAGTAGTATTGGGGAGGGTGGAAATCAGCCCCAGCATTTT.

The sample holds a few counts of this clonotype. The chain is built from TRBV9 and TRBJ2-7; D not resolved. CDR1 is SGDLS, CDR2 YYNGEE, per germline. Trimming removed 0 bases from V and 7 bases from J, with 11 bases in between. The CDR3 has 13 residues. The CDR3 reads CASSVEGRREQYF. The CDR3 nucleotides read TGTGCCAGCAGCGTAGAGGGCAGAAGGGAGCAGTACTTC. Full variable domain (outside the CDR3, taken from reference TRBV9 and TRBJ2-7): DSGVTQTPKHLITATGQRVTLRCSPRSGDLSVYWYQQSLDQGLQFLIQYYNGEERAKGNILERFSAQQFPDLHSELNLSSLELGDSALYFCASSVEGRREQYFGPGTRLTVT.

This clonotype was seen a handful of times. The CDR3, as DNA: TGCGCCAGCAGCCAAATTCAGGGTGAAAAACTGTTTTTT. As protein: CASSQIQGEKLFF. The chain links TRBV4-1 to TRBJ1-4; TRBD1 is a possible D gene (5 bases). Looked up from germline, CDR1 is MGHRA and CDR2 is YSYEKL. This CDR3 region has 13 residues. Trimming left V 2 bases short and J 7 bases short, with 8 bases between.

The sample holds a few counts of this clonotype. The chain joins TRBV7-3 to TRBJ2-6, with 11 bases that match TRBD2. CDR1 SGHTA and CDR2 FQGTGA come from the germline V gene. J lost 0 bases, V lost 6 bases, and 4 bases had no gene match. The CDR3 sequence is 17 residues long. The CDR3 is CASSGTSGYSGANVLTF. The CDR3, as DNA: TGTGCCAGCAGTGGGACTAGCGGTTACTCTGGGGCCAACGTCCTGACTTTC.

The CDR3 loop reads CASGYPPTGTSGIVGYEQYF. As DNA, the CDR3 is TGTGCCAGCGGATACCCCCCTACCGGGACTAGCGGGATCGTAGGGTACGAGCAGTACTTC. This sequence joins TRBV11-2 and TRBJ2-7, with 13 bases identical to TRBD2. V trimming: 8 bases; J trimming: 4 bases; junction bases outside the gene matches: 23. CDR1 and CDR2 from the germline V gene are SGHAT and FQNNGV. The CDR3 is 20 amino acids.

This clonotype was detected many times. At one boundary the junction diverges from the germline segment, which might be a read error. The V and J genes are TRBV20-1 and TRBJ2-5, with D perhaps matching TRBD1 (6 bases). Per germline, CDR1 DFQATT and CDR2 SNEGSKA (reference sequence). This CDR3 region has 15 residues. The CDR3 loop is CSARDLAGVQETQYF. In DNA form, the CDR3 reads TGCAGTGCGAGAGATCTAGCAGGGGTCCAAGAGACCCAGTACTTC.

The genes are TRBV7-2 and TRBJ2-7; no firm D call. The germline V gene has CDR1 SGHTA and CDR2 FQGNSA. This CDR3 contains 13 residues. V dropped 5 bases and J dropped 0 bases, with 8 bases sitting between them. CDR3 sequence (DNA): TGTGCCAGCAGCCTGACTCACTCCTACGAGCAGTACTTC. Translating gives CASSLTHSYEQYF. The variable domain in full, completed from reference TRBV7-2 and TRBJ2-7, reads GAGVSQSPSNKVTEKGKDVELRCDPISGHTALYWYRQSLGQGLEFLIYFQGNSAPDKSGLPSDRFSAERTGGSVSTLTIQRTQQEDSAVYLCASSLTHSYEQYFGPGTRLTVT.

This clonotype has more than one count but fewer than ten. The chain carries TRBV7-9 and TRBJ2-1; D is unresolved. The CDR3 extends over 16 amino acids. In germline, CDR1 is SEHNR, CDR2 FQNEAQ (reference sequence). Trimming pared 5 bases from V and 3 bases from J, leaving 17 bases between. The CDR3 is CASSPNLVEIYNEQFF. DNA of the CDR3: TGTGCCAGCAGCCCTAACTTGGTGGAGATCTACAATGAGCAGTTCTTC.

This clonotype was counted at least ten times. The rearrangement uses TRBV18 and TRBJ1-3; 8 bases match TRBD1. The germline V gene has CDR1 KGHSH and CDR2 LQKENI. The CDR3 loop spans 15 amino acids. The ends lost 1 base at V and 3 bases at J; junction bases unmatched: 2. This CDR3 reads CASSPLTGDGNTIYF. The CDR3 DNA reads TGTGCCAGCTCACCACTGACAGGGGATGGAAACACCATATATTTT.

V gene TRBV7-2 combines with J gene TRBJ2-3; 14 bases match TRBD2. The CDR3 contains 15 residues. V lost 4 bases, J lost 6 bases, and 3 bases stayed unmatched. The germline gives CDR1 SGHTA, CDR2 FQGNSA. CDR3 bases: TGTGCCAGCAGCTCGCGACTAGCGGGAGGGGATACGCAGTATTTT. Translation: CASSSRLAGGDTQYF.

This clonotype was counted only a few times. This chain connects TRBV28 to TRBJ2-1, with D perhaps TRBD2 (6 bases). Trimming left V 4 bases short and J 10 bases short, with 17 bases between. The length of the CDR3 is 14 residues. Germline lookup yields CDR1 MDHEN and CDR2 SYDVKM. The CDR3 is CASSSSDLIEEQFF. CDR3 DNA: TGTGCCAGCAGTTCTAGCGACCTAATAGAAGAGCAGTTCTTC.

This clonotype has at least ten counts. This chain connects TRBV11-2 to TRBJ2-3; D gene ambiguous. There are 15 residues in the CDR3. CDR1 is SGHAT, CDR2 FQNNGV, per germline. V lost 1 base and J 0 bases, leaving 8 bases between the germline ends. CDR3: CASSLVAGSTDTQYF. The CDR3 coding sequence is TGTGCCAGCAGCTTAGTGGCAGGTAGCACAGATACGCAGTATTTT.

This clonotype was seen repeatedly, ten times or more. V gene TRBV5-8 combines with J gene TRBJ2-1, with D unclear. The germline gives CDR1 SGHTS, CDR2 YDEGEE. The V gene lost 4 bases and the J gene lost 3 bases, with 14 bases spanning the gap. This CDR3 spans 15 amino acids. The CDR3 protein is CASSVGNGHYNEQFF. The CDR3 bases are TGTGCCAGCAGCGTAGGCAACGGGCACTACAATGAGCAGTTCTTC.

This clonotype occurred many times. The chain uses TRBV20-1 and TRBJ2-1; possibly TRBD2 for D (6 bases). The length of the CDR3 is 12 residues. V was trimmed by 6 bases and J by 7 bases, leaving 13 bases between them. Germline V lookup: CDR1 DFQATT, CDR2 SNEGSKA (reference sequence). The CDR3 spells CSAPPRGNEQFF. The DNA of the CDR3 is TGCAGTGCACCTCCCCGGGGGAATGAGCAGTTCTTC.

This clonotype was counted a few times. The chain couples TRBV20-1 to TRBJ1-5, with a possible D match to TRBD1 (5 bases). CDR1 and CDR2 (germline): DFQATT, SNEGSKA (reference sequence). This CDR3 comprises 12 residues. V was cut by 1 base and J by 5 bases, with 6 bases left in between. The chain's CDR3 is CSARVGDQPQHF. The CDR3 DNA reads as TGCAGTGCTAGAGTGGGGGATCAGCCCCAGCATTTT.

The chain is built from TRBV24-1 and TRBJ2-4; no clear D. CDR3 length: 13 residues. Trimming removed 4 bases at V and 0 bases at J, with 3 bases between. Germline V gene data show CDR1 as KGHDR and CDR2 as SFDVKD. The CDR3 region has the DNA TGTGCCACCAGTGACGGAGCCAAAAACATTCAGTACTTC. This codes for CATSDGAKNIQYF.

This clonotype came up a few times. J is TRBJ1-2 and V is TRBV20-1, with D unclear. Trimming removed 4 bases from V and 4 bases from J, with 10 bases in between. This CDR3 comprises 12 residues. Germline V gives CDR1 DFQATT, CDR2 SNEGSKA (reference sequence). Here the CDR3 reads CSATGSSYGYTF. The CDR3 nucleotides read TGCAGTGCTACGGGCAGTTCCTATGGCTACACCTTC.

This clonotype has a handful of counts. The V and J genes are TRBV29-1 and TRBJ2-3, with 7 nucleotides matching TRBD2. Germline trimming cut 6 bases from V and 5 bases from J; bases unmatched to any gene: 11. CDR1 is SQVTM, CDR2 ANQGSEA, per germline. The CDR3 loop spans 14 amino acids. In DNA form, the CDR3 reads TGCAGCGTCCAGACTAGTGGGGGGGAAGATACGCAGTATTTT. It is translated as CSVQTSGGEDTQYF.

This clonotype was seen a few times. CDR3 region: CAWKANVLLTETQYF. CDR3 nucleotide sequence: TGTGCCTGGAAGGCAAACGTATTACTAACGGAGACCCAGTACTTC. The rearrangement joins TRBV30 to TRBJ2-5; D remains ambiguous. The germline V gene encodes CDR1 GTSNPN and CDR2 SVGIG (reference sequence). The CDR3 consists of 15 residues. Trimming stripped 4 bases from V and 5 bases from J, with 20 bases between.

Many counts were recorded for this clonotype. The chain recombines TRBV30 with TRBJ1-2; 7 bases map to TRBD1. The ends lost 3 bases at V and 3 bases at J; junction bases unmatched: 4. Germline V gene sequence: CDR1 GTSNPN, CDR2 SVGIG (reference sequence). CDR3 length: 13 amino acids. The chain's CDR3 is CAWSDGQDYGYTF. The CDR3 region has the DNA TGTGCCTGGAGCGACGGACAGGACTATGGCTACACCTTC.

The sample holds many counts of this clonotype. This CDR3 reads CASSEDRGRYNEQFF. The CDR3 coding sequence is TGTGCCAGCAGTGAAGACAGGGGGCGATACAATGAGCAGTTCTTC. The chain is built from TRBV2 and TRBJ2-1; 9 positions agree with TRBD1. CDR3 length: 15 residues. The germline V gene encodes CDR1 SNHLY and CDR2 FYNNEI. The V segment lost 1 base and the J segment 4 bases; nucleotides outside the gene matches: 2.

This clonotype was seen more than once but under ten times. CDR3 protein: CASSRTSGGSTGELFF. The CDR3, as DNA: TGTGCCAGCAGTCGGACTAGCGGGGGGTCCACCGGGGAGCTGTTTTTT. The chain employs TRBV12-3 or TRBV12-4 and TRBJ2-2; TRBD2 matches at 14 bases. The CDR3 is made up of 16 amino acids. Trimming took 5 bases from V and 4 from J; bases not matched to a gene: 3.

This clonotype was counted many times. This chain uses TRBV3-1 with TRBJ1-1; no clear D gene. Trimming cost V 4 bases and J 1 base, with 10 bases left between them. The CDR3 length is 14 residues. Germline CDR1 LGHDT, CDR2 YNNKEL (reference sequence). The CDR3 reads CASSPLRRNTEAFF. CDR3 sequence (DNA): TGTGCCAGCAGCCCTCTCAGAAGGAACACTGAAGCTTTCTTT.

This chain joins TRBV12-3 or TRBV12-4 and TRBJ1-1; D is undetermined. This CDR3 has 13 amino acids. The V end lost 3 bases, the J end lost 1 base, and 6 bases lay between the germline ends. The CDR3 loop reads CASSFNRNTEAFF. The CDR3 DNA sequence: TGTGCCAGCAGTTTCAACCGGAACACTGAAGCTTTCTTT.